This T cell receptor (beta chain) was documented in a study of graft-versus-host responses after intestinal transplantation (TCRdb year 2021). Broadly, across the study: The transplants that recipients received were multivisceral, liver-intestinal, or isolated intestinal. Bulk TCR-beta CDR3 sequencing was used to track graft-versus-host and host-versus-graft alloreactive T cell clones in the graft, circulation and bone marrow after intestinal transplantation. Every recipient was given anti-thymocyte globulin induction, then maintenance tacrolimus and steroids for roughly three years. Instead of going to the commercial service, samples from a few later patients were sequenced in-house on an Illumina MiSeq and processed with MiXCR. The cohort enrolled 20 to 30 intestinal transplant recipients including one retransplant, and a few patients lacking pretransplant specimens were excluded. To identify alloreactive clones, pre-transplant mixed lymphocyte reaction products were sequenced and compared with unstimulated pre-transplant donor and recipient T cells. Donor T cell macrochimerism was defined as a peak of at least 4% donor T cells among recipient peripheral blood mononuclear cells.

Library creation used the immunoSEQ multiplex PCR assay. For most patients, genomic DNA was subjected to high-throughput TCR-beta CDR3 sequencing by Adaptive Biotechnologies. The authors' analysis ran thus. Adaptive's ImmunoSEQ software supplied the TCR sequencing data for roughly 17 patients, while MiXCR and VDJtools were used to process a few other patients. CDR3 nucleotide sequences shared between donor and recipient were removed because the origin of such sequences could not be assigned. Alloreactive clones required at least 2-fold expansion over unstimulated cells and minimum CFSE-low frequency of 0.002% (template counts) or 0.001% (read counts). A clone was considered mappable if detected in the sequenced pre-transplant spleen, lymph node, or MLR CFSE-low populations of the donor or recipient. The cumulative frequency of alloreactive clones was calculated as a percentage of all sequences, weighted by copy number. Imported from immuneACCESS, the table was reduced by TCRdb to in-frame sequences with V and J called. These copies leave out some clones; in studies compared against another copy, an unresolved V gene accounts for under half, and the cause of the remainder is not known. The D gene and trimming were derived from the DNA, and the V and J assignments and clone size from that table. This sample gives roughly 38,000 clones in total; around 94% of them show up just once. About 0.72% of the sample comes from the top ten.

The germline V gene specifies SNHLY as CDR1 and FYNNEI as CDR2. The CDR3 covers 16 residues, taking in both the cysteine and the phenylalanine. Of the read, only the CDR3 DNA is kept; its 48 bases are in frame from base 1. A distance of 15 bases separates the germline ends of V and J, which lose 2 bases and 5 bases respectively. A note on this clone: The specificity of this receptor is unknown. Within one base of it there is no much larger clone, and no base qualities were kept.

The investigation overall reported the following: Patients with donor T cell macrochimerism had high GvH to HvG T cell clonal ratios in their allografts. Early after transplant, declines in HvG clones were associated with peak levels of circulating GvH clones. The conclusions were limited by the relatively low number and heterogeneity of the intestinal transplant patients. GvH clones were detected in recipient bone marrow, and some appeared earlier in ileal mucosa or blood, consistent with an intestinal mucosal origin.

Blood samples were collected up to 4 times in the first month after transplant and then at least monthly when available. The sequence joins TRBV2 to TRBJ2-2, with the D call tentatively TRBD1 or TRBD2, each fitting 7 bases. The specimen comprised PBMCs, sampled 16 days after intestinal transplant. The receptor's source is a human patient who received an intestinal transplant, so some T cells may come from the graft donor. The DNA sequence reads TGTGCCAGCAGTGAAATCCCGCAGGGGGGGACCGGGGAGCTGTTTTTT. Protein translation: CASSEIPQGGTGELFF.